These 24 T cell receptor beta chains originate from one sample sequenced in a study of immune cell composition in non-small cell lung cancer. This table comes from immunoSEQ multiplex PCR, and its TCRdb copy is limited to in-frame clones, with some not included. The table shows 1,700 or so clones, with 75% to 85% occurring only once. Normal lung sampling was at least 3 cm from the tumour, as distant as possible. The specimen was non-adjacent lung tissue. The receptors stem from a human donor with non-small cell lung cancer.

The chain links TRBV7-8 to TRBJ2-5; tentatively, D is TRBD1 (6 bases). CDR1 and CDR2 (germline): SGHVS, FQNEAQ. The CDR3 contains 13 residues. The V gene lost 4 bases and the J gene lost 2 bases, with 8 bases spanning the gap. The CDR3 DNA follows: TGTGCCAGCAGCTCGGACAGACAAGAGACCCAGTACTTC. This codes for CASSSDRQETQYF.

The chain carries TRBV27 and TRBJ2-3; 15 bases match TRBD2. Unmatched junction bases numbered 10, after V lost 3 bases and J lost 3 bases. This CDR3 spans 19 amino acids. Germline V gene data show CDR1 as MNHEY and CDR2 as SMNVEV (reference sequence). CDR3 residues: CASSFPRTSGRANTDTQYF. Here the CDR3 DNA reads TGTGCCAGCAGTTTCCCGAGGACTAGCGGGAGGGCCAATACAGATACGCAGTATTTT.

Notes on this clone: One junction end disagrees with the germline gene, perhaps due to a read error. This chain connects TRBV5-3 to TRBJ2-1, with D possibly matching TRBD2 (5 bases). TRBV5-3 is known as an ORF, though its function is uncertain. CDR3 size: 13 residues. The CDR3: CASSFPGFPEQFF. Written as DNA, the CDR3 is TGTGCCAGCAGCTTCCCGGGGTTTCCTGAGCAGTTCTTC.

This clone was counted between two and nine times. The chain links TRBV5-6 to TRBJ1-3, with D unresolved. Germline lookup yields CDR1 SGHDT and CDR2 YYEEEE. The CDR3 spans 18 residues. V gave up 3 bases and J gave up 2 bases, with 21 bases separating them. In DNA, the CDR3 is TGTGCCAGCAGCTCTGACCCCCGTCGGGGATCCGCTGGAAACACCATATATTTT. As protein: CASSSDPRRGSAGNTIYF.

The DNA for the CDR3 is TGCGCCAGCACGACTAGCGGGGCCCCCACAGATACGCAGTATTTT. Encoded protein: CASTTSGAPTDTQYF. The V and J genes are TRBV5-1 and TRBJ2-3; 11 bases line up with TRBD2. The length of the CDR3 is 15 residues. Trimming at V came to 6 bases and at J to 2 bases, leaving 5 bases not matched to a gene. Per germline, CDR1 SGHRS and CDR2 YFSETQ.

The chain carries TRBV10-2 and TRBJ2-1; TRBD2 aligns across 8 bases. Per the germline V gene, CDR1 is WSHSY and CDR2 is SAAADI. Trimming took 5 bases from V and 13 from J; bases not matched to a gene: 13. This CDR3 spans 14 amino acids. As DNA, the CDR3 is TGCGCCAGCAGTCAAAACCGAAACGGGGGGGCCCAGTTCTTC. It specifies CASSQNRNGGAQFF.

This clone was seen a handful of times. The rearrangement joins TRBV5-4 to TRBJ2-1; D possibly corresponds to TRBD2 (6 bases). The V gene's germline CDR1 is SGHNT and CDR2 YYREEE (reference sequence). The CDR3 is 16 amino acids. The V gene lost 4 bases and the J gene lost 3 bases, with 17 bases spanning the gap. Here the CDR3 reads CASSQGIAEDYNEQFF. DNA for the CDR3: TGTGCCAGCAGCCAGGGAATAGCGGAAGACTACAATGAGCAGTTCTTC.

The chain is built from TRBV18 and TRBJ1-1, with D maybe TRBD1 (6 bases). Germline lookup yields CDR1 KGHSH and CDR2 LQKENI. Trimming shortened V by 2 bases and J by 4 bases, and 8 bases separated the two germline ends. This CDR3 is built from 13 residues. The DNA of the CDR3 is TGTGCCAGCTCACCAGAACAGGGCACTGAAGCTTTCTTT. This translates into CASSPEQGTEAFF.

The rearrangement uses TRBV30 and TRBJ2-5; 11 positions match TRBD2. The germline CDR1 and CDR2 sequences are GTSNPN and SVGIG (reference sequence). With V trimmed by 7 bases and J by 4 bases, 5 bases remained unmatched. The CDR3 runs 13 residues. The CDR3 loop reads CASRLAGRETQYF. The CDR3 nucleotides read TGTGCCTCCCGACTAGCGGGGCGAGAGACCCAGTACTTC.

This rearrangement joins TRBV5-1 to TRBJ1-3, with 8 bases identical to TRBD1. Per germline, CDR1 SGHRS and CDR2 YFSETQ. The CDR3 is 14 amino acids. V was clipped by 4 bases and J by 2 bases; unmatched bases: 2. The CDR3 protein is CASSGQGTGNTIYF. The CDR3 DNA follows: TGCGCCAGCAGCGGACAGGGCACTGGAAACACCATATATTTT.

The chain couples TRBV7-9 to TRBJ1-1, with D perhaps matching TRBD1 (5 bases). The CDR3 is 15 amino acids. Trimming pared 1 base from V and 4 bases from J, leaving 13 bases between. Germline V gene sequence: CDR1 SEHNR, CDR2 FQNEAQ (reference sequence). The CDR3 is CASSLGGRSVTEAFF. The DNA for the CDR3 is TGTGCCAGCAGCTTAGGGGGCAGGTCAGTCACTGAAGCTTTCTTT. The full variable domain, rest sourced from reference TRBV7-9 and TRBJ1-1, is DTGVSQNPRHKITKRGQNVTFRCDPISEHNRLYWYRQTLGQGPEFLTYFQNEAQLEKSRLLSDRFSAERPKGSFSTLEIQRTEQGDSAMYLCASSLGGRSVTEAFFGQGTRLTVV.

The chain uses TRBV5-1 and TRBJ2-7; the D gene is possibly TRBD1 (5 bases). The CDR3 spans 14 residues. V was shortened by 0 bases and J by 7 bases, with 14 bases between the two germline ends. Germline CDR1 SGHRS, CDR2 YFSETQ. This CDR3 is CASSLEFRDGEQYF. Here the CDR3 DNA reads TGCGCCAGCAGCTTGGAATTCAGGGATGGGGAGCAGTACTTC.

This clone showed up just once. The rearrangement links TRBV20-1 to TRBJ1-2; D not resolved. V was clipped by 3 bases and J by 7 bases, with 9 bases between them. CDR3 length: 11 residues. The germline gives CDR1 DFQATT, CDR2 SNEGSKA (reference sequence). The DNA for the CDR3 is TGCAGTGCTAGTTCGGGGAGTGGCTACACCTTC. It encodes CSASSGSGYTF.

In its sample, this clone was seen once. The chain is built from TRBV5-1 and TRBJ2-5; no firm D call. The J call may be incorrect, as the DNA end agrees better with TRBJ2-7. The CDR3 covers 15 residues. CDR1 and CDR2 from the germline V gene are SGHRS and YFSETQ. The chain's CDR3 is CASSLGISYDYEQYF. DNA of the CDR3: TGCGCCAGCAGCTTAGGGATCTCCTACGACTACGAGCAGTACTTC.

This chain joins TRBV2 and TRBJ2-1; 8 bases are a match to TRBD2. The CDR3 covers 16 residues. Germline loops: CDR1 SNHLY, CDR2 FYNNEI. V lost 0 bases and J lost 7; bases outside the gene matches: 8. The CDR3, as DNA: TGTGCCAGCAGTGAAGCGGAGGTAGCGGGGATGAATGAGCAGTTCTTC. It codes for CASSEAEVAGMNEQFF. Drawing the rest from reference TRBV2 and TRBJ2-1, the complete variable domain is EPEVTQTPSHQVTQMGQEVILRCVPISNHLYFYWYRQILGQKVEFLVSFYNNEISEKSEIFDDQFSVERPDGSNFTLKIRSTKLEDSAMYFCASSEAEVAGMNEQFFGPGTRLTVL.

The count of this clone is one. V gene TRBV4-1 combines with J gene TRBJ2-4, with TRBD2 as a possible D gene (5 bases). V lost 0 bases, J lost 4 bases, and 16 bases lay in between. The CDR3 runs to 17 residues. Germline CDR1 and CDR2: MGHRA and YSYEKL. The chain's CDR3 is CASSQDRTKPGKNIQYF. For the CDR3, the DNA is TGCGCCAGCAGCCAAGATCGCACCAAACCGGGGAAAAACATTCAGTACTTC.

The chain links TRBV6-5 to TRBJ1-3; TRBD1 matches at 9 bases. The length of the CDR3 is 14 residues. J was trimmed by 5 bases and V by 8 bases; bases with no gene match: 7. Germline V gene sequence: CDR1 MNHEY, CDR2 SVGAGI. This chain's CDR3 is CASAGQGSRNTIYF. The CDR3, as DNA: TGTGCCAGCGCCGGACAGGGGTCTCGAAACACCATATATTTT.

The rearrangement joins TRBV7-9 to TRBJ1-1; D is uncertain. The CDR3 has 15 residues. V lost 5 bases and J 1 base, leaving 14 bases between the germline ends. Germline CDR1 is SEHNR and CDR2 is FQNEAQ (reference sequence). CDR3 nucleotides: TGTGCCAGCAGCCCTCGATTAGCTGGGAACACTGAAGCTTTCTTT. This encodes CASSPRLAGNTEAFF.

This rearrangement joins TRBV2 to TRBJ2-3; possibly TRBD1 for D (6 bases). V dropped 5 bases and J dropped 0 bases, with 18 bases sitting between them. The CDR3 has 17 amino acids. Germline V lookup: CDR1 SNHLY, CDR2 FYNNEI. In DNA, the CDR3 is TGTGCCAGCAGTCCCTCCTCCTCGACAGGTAGCACAGATACGCAGTATTTT. This sequence encodes CASSPSSSTGSTDTQYF.

This clone showed up just a few times. The chain links TRBV28 to TRBJ2-5; perhaps TRBD1 as D (6 bases). This CDR3 comprises 14 residues. The germline V and J ends were trimmed by 2 bases and 0 bases, with 7 bases remaining between them. CDR1 is MDHEN and CDR2 is SYDVKM in the germline V gene. DNA for the CDR3: TGTGCCAGCAGTTTAGGGGACAACCAAGAGACCCAGTACTTC. This gives the protein CASSLGDNQETQYF.

The chain recombines TRBV6-5 with TRBJ1-1; D not certain. This CDR3 is 14 amino acids long. V was shortened by 4 bases and J by 1 base, with 10 bases between the two germline ends. Germline V gene sequence: CDR1 MNHEY, CDR2 SVGAGI. The CDR3 protein is CASSLLGGNTEAFF. The CDR3 coding sequence is TGTGCCAGCAGTTTGCTTGGCGGGAACACTGAAGCTTTCTTT.

The rearrangement links TRBV7-2 to TRBJ2-4; D might be TRBD2 (6 bases). Germline loops: CDR1 SGHTA, CDR2 FQGNSA. The germline V and J ends were trimmed by 5 bases and 3 bases, with 23 bases remaining between them. The CDR3 consists of 18 residues. The CDR3 DNA reads TGTGCCAGCAGCCTATGGGACTGGGCGGTCAGTAGCAAAAACATTCAGTACTTC. This encodes CASSLWDWAVSSKNIQYF.

The J gene is TRBJ1-4, the V gene TRBV19; 9 bases map to TRBD1. CDR1 LNHDA and CDR2 SQIVND come from the germline V gene (reference sequence). V trimming: 2 bases; J trimming: 4 bases; junction bases outside the gene matches: 8. This CDR3 comprises 17 residues. DNA for the CDR3: TGTGCCAGTAGTATACGAAGGACAGGGGACCATAATGAAAAACTGTTTTTT. Residues: CASSIRRTGDHNEKLFF.

The chain couples TRBV19 to TRBJ1-1; 11 positions match TRBD1. Per the germline V gene, CDR1 is LNHDA and CDR2 is SQIVND (reference sequence). The CDR3 extends over 14 amino acids. The junction had 9 bases not matched to a gene; V was cut back by 10 bases and J by 5 bases. DNA of the CDR3: TGTGCCACATCCGGGACAGGGGGAAGAACTGAAGCTTTCTTT. Protein product: CATSGTGGRTEAFF.